One sample yielded the 11 T cell receptor beta chains listed below, sequenced in a study of OX40 agonist ivuxolimab in advanced cancers. Profiling relied on immunoSEQ multiplex PCR, and the TCRdb table lists in-frame clones only, not all of them. The sample contains tens of thousands of clones, 85% to 90% of which appear only once. Material: CD4+ or CD8+ T cells sorted from blood, obtained in a trial of the OX40 agonist ivuxolimab. The receptors were sampled from an adult with an advanced solid tumor such as melanoma, head and neck, liver or kidney cancer.

The chain links TRBV6-6 to TRBJ2-7, with D perhaps TRBD1 (6 bases). This CDR3 is 13 amino acids long. With 5 bases removed from V and 3 bases from J, the gap between germline ends came to 11 bases. Per the germline V gene, CDR1 is MNHNY and CDR2 is SVGAGI (reference sequence). The CDR3 loop is CASSLSDSYEQYF. CDR3 DNA: TGTGCCAGCAGTCTATCGGACAGCTACGAGCAGTACTTC.

The chain joins TRBV19 to TRBJ2-2, with D maybe TRBD2 (6 bases). The CDR3 is 15 residues long. Germline V gene data show CDR1 as LNHDA and CDR2 as SQIVND (reference sequence). The V end lost 5 bases, the J end lost 6 bases, and 16 bases lay between the germline ends. DNA of the CDR3: TGTGCCAGTAGTCGAGGCGGAGGGCCCCCCGGGGAGCTGTTTTTT. Its protein product is CASSRGGGPPGELFF.

V usage is TRBV5-5 and J usage is TRBJ2-5; D uncertain. This CDR3 has 13 residues. V was pared by 0 bases and J by 12 bases, with 15 bases between. The V gene's germline CDR1 is SGHKS and CDR2 YYEKEE (reference sequence). Here the CDR3 DNA reads TGTGCCAGCAGCTTGGCATCCAGCCCGGGCGAGTACTTC. It yields the protein CASSLASSPGEYF.

Regarding this clone: At one end, the junction sequence differs from germline, possibly due to a read error. The chain joins TRBV6-1 to TRBJ1-3; D remains unclear. Germline V lookup: CDR1 MNHNS, CDR2 SASEGT. The CDR3 totals 11 residues. The CDR3 DNA follows: TGTGCCAGCAGTGGTGGAGACACCATATATTTT. As protein: CASSGGDTIYF.

The J gene is TRBJ2-2, the V gene TRBV27; unclear D gene. The V gene lost 4 bases and the J gene lost 3 bases, with 6 bases spanning the gap. Germline CDR1 is MNHEY and CDR2 is SMNVEV (reference sequence). The CDR3 contains 13 residues. The CDR3 sequence: CASSYQDTGELFF. In nucleotides, the CDR3 is TGTGCCAGCAGTTATCAGGACACCGGGGAGCTGTTTTTT.

The chain has TRBV10-1 and TRBJ1-1, with 7 positions matching TRBD1. V lost 2 bases to trimming and J lost 0 bases; unmatched junction nucleotides: 3. Per germline, CDR1 WNHNN and CDR2 SYGVQD (reference sequence). This CDR3 comprises 15 residues. The CDR3 loop reads CASSEGDSLNTEAFF. CDR3 nucleotide sequence: TGCGCCAGCAGTGAGGGGGACAGCTTGAACACTGAAGCTTTCTTT.

The V and J genes are TRBV9 and TRBJ2-3; D is ambiguous. CDR3 size: 16 residues. V lost 0 bases, J lost 0 bases, and 11 bases lay in between. Per germline, CDR1 SGDLS and CDR2 YYNGEE. The CDR3 is CASSVGVASSTDTQYF. CDR3 sequence (DNA): TGTGCCAGCAGCGTAGGGGTAGCCTCTAGCACAGATACGCAGTATTTT.

This clone is deemed medium-sized. The chain employs TRBV19 and TRBJ2-1, with 8 bases that match TRBD1. The V gene's germline CDR1 is LNHDA and CDR2 SQIVND (reference sequence). The CDR3 contains 16 residues. The V gene end was trimmed by 10 bases and the J gene end by 0 bases; junction bases not matched to a gene: 11. The CDR3 region has the DNA TGTGCCACCCTTGCCTCCGGGACAGGCTCCTACAATGAGCAGTTCTTC. As protein: CATLASGTGSYNEQFF.

V gene TRBV21-1 combines with J gene TRBJ1-1; the table's TRBD1 call for D was not verified on the DNA. TRBV21-1 is shown as a pseudogene. The CDR3 contains 18 residues. The CDR3 sequence is CASSNVRDRGGPTTEAFF. The CDR3 DNA follows: TGTGCCAGCAGTAATGTCCGGGACAGGGGCGGGCCAACCACTGAAGCTTTCTTT.

V usage is TRBV5-4 and J usage is TRBJ2-2; D uncertain. With 3 bases removed from V and 0 bases from J, the gap between germline ends came to 15 bases. The CDR3 is made up of 17 amino acids. Germline V gene data show CDR1 as SGHNT and CDR2 as YYREEE (reference sequence). CDR3 protein: CASSSLVTVPNTGELFF. DNA of the CDR3: TGTGCCAGCAGCTCTCTTGTCACAGTTCCGAACACCGGGGAGCTGTTTTTT. Filled out from reference TRBV5-4 and TRBJ2-2, the complete variable domain reads ETGVTQSPTHLIKTRGQQVTLRCSSQSGHNTVSWYQQALGQGPQFIFQYYREEENGRGNFPPRFSGLQFPNYSSELNVNALELDDSALYLCASSSLVTVPNTGELFFGEGSRLTVL.

The CDR3 here is CASSLRADNEAFF. The CDR3 nucleotides read TGCGCCAGCAGCTTAAGGGCTGACAATGAAGCTTTCTTT. The chain uses TRBV5-1 and TRBJ1-1; D is ambiguous. The CDR3 covers 13 residues. Trimming took 2 bases from V and 7 from J, leaving 12 bases between them. Germline CDR1 and CDR2: SGHRS and YFSETQ.